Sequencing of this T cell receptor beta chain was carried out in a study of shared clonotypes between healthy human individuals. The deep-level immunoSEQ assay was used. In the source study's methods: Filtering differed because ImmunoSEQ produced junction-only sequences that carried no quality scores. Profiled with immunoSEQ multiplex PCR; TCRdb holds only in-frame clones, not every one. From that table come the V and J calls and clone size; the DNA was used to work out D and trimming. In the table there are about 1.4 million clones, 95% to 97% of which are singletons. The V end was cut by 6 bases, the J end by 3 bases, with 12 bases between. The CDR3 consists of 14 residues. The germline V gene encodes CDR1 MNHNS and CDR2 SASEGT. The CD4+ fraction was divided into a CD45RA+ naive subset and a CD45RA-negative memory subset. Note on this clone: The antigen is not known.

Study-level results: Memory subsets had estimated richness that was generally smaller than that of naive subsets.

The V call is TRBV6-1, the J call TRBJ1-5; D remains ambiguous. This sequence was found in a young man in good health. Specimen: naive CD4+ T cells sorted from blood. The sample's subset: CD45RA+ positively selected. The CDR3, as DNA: TGTGCCAGCAGACCAGCCAGTTACAATCAGCCCCAGCATTTT. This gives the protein CASRPASYNQPQHF.